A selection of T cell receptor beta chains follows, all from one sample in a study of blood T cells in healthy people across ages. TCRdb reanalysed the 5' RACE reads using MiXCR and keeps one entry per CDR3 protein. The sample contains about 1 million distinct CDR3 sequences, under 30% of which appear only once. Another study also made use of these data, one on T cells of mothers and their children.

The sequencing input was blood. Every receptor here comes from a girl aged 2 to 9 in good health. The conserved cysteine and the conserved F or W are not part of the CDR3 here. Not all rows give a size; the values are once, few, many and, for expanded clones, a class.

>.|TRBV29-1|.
SATTGNSYEQY
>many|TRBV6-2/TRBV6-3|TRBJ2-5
ASSLWDKRETQY
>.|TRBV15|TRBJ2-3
ATSRGHTASTDTQY
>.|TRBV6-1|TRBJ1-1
ASRPIWAAEAF
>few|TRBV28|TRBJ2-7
ASSSTGMDEQY
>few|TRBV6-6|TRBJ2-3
ASSPPNGDIYTDTQY
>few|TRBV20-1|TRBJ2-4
SAILAGGKNIQY
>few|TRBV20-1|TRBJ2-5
SVSLAGDPKTQY
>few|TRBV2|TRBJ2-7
ASTGLAGDDYEQY
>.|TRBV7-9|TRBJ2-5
ASSSREPYQETQY
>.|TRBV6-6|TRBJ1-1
ASSYTLGAF
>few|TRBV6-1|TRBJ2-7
ASSEGQGFYEQY
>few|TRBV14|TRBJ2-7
ASSLRDRVAHEQY
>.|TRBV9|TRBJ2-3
ASSAKLAADTQY
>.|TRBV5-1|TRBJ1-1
ASSLDSGNTEGF
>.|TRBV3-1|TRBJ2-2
ASSPSFGVPGELF
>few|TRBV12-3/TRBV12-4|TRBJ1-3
ASRRSGNTIY
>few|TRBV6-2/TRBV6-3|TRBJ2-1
ASSYSGTYNEQF
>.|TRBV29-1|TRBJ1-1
SADLQRFNTEAF
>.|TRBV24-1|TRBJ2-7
ATSDPRSYEQY
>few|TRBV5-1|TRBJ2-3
ASSPGQYEDTQY
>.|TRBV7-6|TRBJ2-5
ASSSNSGGRETQY
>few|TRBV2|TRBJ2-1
ASSDPRGRGRSYNEQF
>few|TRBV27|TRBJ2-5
ASSLGLADGETQY
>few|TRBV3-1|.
ASSLAFRLDEQF
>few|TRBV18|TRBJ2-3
ASSPPIGTDTQY
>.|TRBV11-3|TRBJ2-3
ASSFTSGRGRTDTQY
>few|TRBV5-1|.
ASTSGTGLNNEQF
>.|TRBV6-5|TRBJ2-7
ASSRTGTQFHYEQY
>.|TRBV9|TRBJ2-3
ASSGDRADTQY
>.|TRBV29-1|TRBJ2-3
SVYSDTQY
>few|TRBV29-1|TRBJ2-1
SVEDLGSSYNEQF
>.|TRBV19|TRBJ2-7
ASSIEWTGVDEQY
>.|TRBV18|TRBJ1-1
ASSPPDRKAF
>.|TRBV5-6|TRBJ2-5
ASSTGLAQETQY
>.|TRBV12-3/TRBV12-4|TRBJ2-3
ASSFSGRETDTQY
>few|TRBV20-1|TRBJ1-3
SAKLSGNTIY